The entry that follows covers one T cell receptor (beta chain) sequence. V shed 0 bases and J shed 6 bases, with 9 bases lying between them. This CDR3 is built from 13 residues. CDR1 is SGHNT and CDR2 is YYREEE in the germline V gene (reference sequence). These data originate in a study of glioma-infiltrating T cells after dendritic cell vaccination. The data were produced by immunoSEQ multiplex PCR, yet TCRdb's version contains in-frame clones alone and is incomplete. The sample has 45,000 to 60,000 clones; about 80% are singletons. As to time point: after dendritic cell vaccination, including at tumor progression/relapse.

The sample here was blood, taken after dendritic cell vaccination. The sequence derives from a human donor with glioblastoma. The chain carries TRBV5-4 and TRBJ1-2; D uncertain. CDR3 sequence: CASSLGFGDGYTF. The CDR3 DNA follows: TGTGCCAGCAGCTTGGGTTTCGGAGATGGCTACACCTTC.